What follows describes a single T cell receptor (beta chain). Its antigen target is currently unknown. Base qualities are not provided; no much larger clone lies one nucleotide away. The data were taken from a study of blood T cell repertoires in COVID-19 (dated by TCRdb to about 2020). With regard to the full study: Collaborator samples came from the United States, Italy and Spain and covered acute and convalescent phases of COVID-19. The material from the prospective study consisted of cDNA or gDNA derived from T cells, B-cell-depleted T cells, or PBMCs. Subjects who had been exposed to COVID-19, were actively infected with it, or had recovered from it provided the deeply sampled blood TCRbeta repertoires that made up the dataset. The repertoires were released in a freely available public database intended as a resource for research on the immune response to SARS-CoV-2. Samples came from the ongoing ImmuneRACE study (first 160 participants) plus 1,254 subjects from 6 global collaborators. A de-identified subject ID, COVID-19 status, age in years and sex were almost always included in the sample metadata. HLA class I and class II types, where available, came from metadata supplied by the sample provider rather than from assay-based typing.

Findings and caveats that apply to the study as a whole: How much clinical and demographic metadata was included differed by source and by participant, and the metadata was provided uncurated.

The germline V gene encodes CDR1 LNHNV and CDR2 YYDKDF (reference sequence). From its cysteine to its phenylalanine, the CDR3 spans 15 amino acids. Only CDR3 DNA remains: 45 bases, in frame from the first base. Germline trimming: 3 bases from V, 6 bases from J; junction bases outside gene matches: 5. The immunoSEQ Assay, a bias-controlled multiplex PCR, was used to amplify TCRbeta CDR3 regions from genomic DNA. Per the authors' processing: The number of nucleated cells in each sample was estimated by amplification of reference gene primers within the assay. To quantify the absolute abundance of each unique TCRbeta CDR3 rearrangement, sequence reads were collapsed and filtered. For each sample, productive Simpson clonality was calculated by taking the square root of Simpson's diversity index across productive rearrangements. TCRdb took this table from immuneACCESS and kept in-frame rearrangements with V and J called. Such tables lack part of the clones; where checked against another copy, unresolved V genes explain under half of the gap, and the rest is unexplained. That table is the source of V, J and clone size, and D and trimming were worked out from the DNA. The sample records some 290,000 clones, approximately 90% of which are singletons. About 2% of the sample rests with the top ten.

Participants in the prospective study were enrolled through a virtual design, were aged 18 to 89 years, and lived in about 25 United States geographic areas. In the prospective study, cohorts were assigned on the basis of participant-reported clinical history obtained from a screening survey and a study questionnaire. In the prospective study, mobile phlebotomists collected whole blood, serum and a nasopharyngeal or oropharyngeal swab from each participant. Additional blood draws and questionnaires over a 2-month period could optionally be provided by prospective study participants. Prospective study blood samples were shipped either frozen or at room temperature before DNA extraction.

The sequence joins TRBV15 to TRBJ1-5, with 10 bases aligning to TRBD1. Sequences were obtained from PBMCs or T cells enriched from blood (not recorded which). This clonotype was sampled from a woman in her thirties or forties with acute COVID-19. The CDR3 protein is CATSRGTGESQPQHF. The DNA reads TGTGCCACCAGCAGGGGGACAGGGGAGAGTCAGCCCCAGCATTTT.